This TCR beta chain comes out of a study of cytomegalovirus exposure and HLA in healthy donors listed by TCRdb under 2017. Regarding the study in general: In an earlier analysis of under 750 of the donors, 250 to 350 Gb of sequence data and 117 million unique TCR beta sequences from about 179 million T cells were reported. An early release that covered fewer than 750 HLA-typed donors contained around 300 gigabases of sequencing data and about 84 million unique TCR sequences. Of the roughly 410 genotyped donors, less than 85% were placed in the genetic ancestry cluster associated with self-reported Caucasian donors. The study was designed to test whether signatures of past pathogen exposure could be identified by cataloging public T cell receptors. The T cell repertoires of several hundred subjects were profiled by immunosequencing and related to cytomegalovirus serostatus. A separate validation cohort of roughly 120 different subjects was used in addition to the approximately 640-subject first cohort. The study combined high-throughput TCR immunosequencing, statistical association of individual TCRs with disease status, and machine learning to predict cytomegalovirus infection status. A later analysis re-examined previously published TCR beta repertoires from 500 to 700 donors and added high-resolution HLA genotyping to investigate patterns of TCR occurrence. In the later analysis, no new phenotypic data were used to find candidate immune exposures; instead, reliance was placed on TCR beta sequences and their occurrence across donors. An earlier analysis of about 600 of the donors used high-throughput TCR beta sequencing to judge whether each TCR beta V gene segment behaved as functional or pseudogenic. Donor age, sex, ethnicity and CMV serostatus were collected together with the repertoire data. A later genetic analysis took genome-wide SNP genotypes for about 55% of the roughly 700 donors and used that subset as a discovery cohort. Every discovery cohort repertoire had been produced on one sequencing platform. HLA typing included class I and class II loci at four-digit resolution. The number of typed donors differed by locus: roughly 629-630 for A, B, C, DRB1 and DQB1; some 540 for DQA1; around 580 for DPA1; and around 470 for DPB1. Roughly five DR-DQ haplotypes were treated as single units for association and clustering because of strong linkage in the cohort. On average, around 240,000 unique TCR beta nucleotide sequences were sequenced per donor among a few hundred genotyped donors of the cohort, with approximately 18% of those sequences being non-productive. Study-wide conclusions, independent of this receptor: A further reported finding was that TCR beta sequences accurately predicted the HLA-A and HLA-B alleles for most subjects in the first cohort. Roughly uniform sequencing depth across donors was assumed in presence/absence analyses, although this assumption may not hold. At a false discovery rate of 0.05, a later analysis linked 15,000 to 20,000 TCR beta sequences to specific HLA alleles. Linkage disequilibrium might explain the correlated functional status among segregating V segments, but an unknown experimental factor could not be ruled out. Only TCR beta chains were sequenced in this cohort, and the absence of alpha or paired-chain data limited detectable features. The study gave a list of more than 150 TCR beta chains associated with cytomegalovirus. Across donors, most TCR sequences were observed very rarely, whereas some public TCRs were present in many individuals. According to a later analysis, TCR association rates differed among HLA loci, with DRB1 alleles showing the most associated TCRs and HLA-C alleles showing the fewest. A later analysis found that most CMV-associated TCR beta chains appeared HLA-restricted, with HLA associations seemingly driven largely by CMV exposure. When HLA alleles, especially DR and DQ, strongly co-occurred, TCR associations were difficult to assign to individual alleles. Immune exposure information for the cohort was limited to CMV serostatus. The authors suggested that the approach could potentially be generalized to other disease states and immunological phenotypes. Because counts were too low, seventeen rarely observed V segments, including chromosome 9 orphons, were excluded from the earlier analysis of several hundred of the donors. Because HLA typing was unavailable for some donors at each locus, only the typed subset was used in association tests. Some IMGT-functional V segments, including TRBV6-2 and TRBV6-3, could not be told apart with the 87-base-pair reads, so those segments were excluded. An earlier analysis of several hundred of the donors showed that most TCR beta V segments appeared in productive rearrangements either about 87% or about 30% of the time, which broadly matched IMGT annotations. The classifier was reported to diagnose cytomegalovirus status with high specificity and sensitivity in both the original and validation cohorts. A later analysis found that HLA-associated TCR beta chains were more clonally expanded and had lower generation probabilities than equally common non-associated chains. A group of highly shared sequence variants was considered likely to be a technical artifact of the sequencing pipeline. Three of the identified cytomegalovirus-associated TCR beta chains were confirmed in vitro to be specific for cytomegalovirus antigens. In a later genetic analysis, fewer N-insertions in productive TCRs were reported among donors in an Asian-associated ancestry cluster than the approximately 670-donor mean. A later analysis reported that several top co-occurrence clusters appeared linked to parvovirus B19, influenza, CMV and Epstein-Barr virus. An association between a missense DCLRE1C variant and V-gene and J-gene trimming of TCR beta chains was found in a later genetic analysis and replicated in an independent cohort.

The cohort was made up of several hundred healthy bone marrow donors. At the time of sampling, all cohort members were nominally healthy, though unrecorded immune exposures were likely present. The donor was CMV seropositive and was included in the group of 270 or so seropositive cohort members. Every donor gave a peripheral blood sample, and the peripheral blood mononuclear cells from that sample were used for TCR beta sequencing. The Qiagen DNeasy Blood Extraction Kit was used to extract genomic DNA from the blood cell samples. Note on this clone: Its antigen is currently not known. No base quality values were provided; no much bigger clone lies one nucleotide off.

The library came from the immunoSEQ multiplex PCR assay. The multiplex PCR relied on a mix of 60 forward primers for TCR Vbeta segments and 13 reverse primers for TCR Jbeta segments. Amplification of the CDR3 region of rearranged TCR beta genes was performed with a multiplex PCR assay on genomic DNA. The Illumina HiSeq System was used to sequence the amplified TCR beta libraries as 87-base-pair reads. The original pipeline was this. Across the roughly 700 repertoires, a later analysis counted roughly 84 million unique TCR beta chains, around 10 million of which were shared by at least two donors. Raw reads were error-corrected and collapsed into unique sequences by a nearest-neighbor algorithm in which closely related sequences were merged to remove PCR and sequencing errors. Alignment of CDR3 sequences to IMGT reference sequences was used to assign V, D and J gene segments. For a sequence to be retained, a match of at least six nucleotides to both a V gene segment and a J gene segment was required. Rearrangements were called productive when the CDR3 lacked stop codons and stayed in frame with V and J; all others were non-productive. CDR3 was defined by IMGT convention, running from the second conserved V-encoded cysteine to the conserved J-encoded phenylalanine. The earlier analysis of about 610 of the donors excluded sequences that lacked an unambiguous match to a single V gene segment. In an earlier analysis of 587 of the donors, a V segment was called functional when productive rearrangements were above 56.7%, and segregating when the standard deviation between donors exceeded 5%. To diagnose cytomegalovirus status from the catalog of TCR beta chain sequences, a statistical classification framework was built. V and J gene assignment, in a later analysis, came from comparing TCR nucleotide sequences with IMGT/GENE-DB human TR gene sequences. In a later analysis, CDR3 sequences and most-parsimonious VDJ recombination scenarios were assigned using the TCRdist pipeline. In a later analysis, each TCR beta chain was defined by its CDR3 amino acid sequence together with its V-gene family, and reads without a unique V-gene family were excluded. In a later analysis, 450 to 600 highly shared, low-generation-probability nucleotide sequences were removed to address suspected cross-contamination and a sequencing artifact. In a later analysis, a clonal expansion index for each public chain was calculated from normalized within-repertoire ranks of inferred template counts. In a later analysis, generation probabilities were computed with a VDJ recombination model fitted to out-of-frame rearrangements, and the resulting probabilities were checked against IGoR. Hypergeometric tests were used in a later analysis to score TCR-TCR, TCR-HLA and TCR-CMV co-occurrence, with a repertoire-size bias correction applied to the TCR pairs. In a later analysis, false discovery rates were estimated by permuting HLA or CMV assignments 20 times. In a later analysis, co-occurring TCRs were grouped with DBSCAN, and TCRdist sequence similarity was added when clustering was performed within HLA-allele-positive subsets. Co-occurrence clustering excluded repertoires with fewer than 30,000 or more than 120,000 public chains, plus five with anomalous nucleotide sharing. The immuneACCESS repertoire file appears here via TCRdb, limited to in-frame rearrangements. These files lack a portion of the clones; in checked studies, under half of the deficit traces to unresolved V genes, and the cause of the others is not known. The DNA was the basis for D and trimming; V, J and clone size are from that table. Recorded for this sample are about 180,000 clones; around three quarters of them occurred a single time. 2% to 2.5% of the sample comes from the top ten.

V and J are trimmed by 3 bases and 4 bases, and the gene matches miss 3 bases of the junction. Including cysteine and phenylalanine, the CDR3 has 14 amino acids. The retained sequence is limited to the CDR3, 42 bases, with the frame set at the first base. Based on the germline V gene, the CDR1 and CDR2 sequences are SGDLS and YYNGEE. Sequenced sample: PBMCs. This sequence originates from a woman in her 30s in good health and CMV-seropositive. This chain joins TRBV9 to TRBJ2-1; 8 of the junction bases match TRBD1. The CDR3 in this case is CASSADREYNEQFF. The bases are TGTGCCAGCAGCGCGGACAGGGAGTACAATGAGCAGTTCTTC.